This entry is about one T cell receptor beta chain. Its specificity is unknown. Other DNA sequences in the same sample also yield this CDR3. Generated by immunoSEQ multiplex PCR, the TCRdb table keeps only in-frame clones and is missing some. The sample holds some 2 million clones, over 85% seen once. This sample stems from a study of shared clonotypes between healthy human individuals. Study overall: The study used three CD4 naive, three CD4 memory, two CD8 naive and one CD8 memory plate per donor.

General study points: Researchers found naive subsets generally carried larger estimated richness than memory subsets.

The CDR3 has 13 residues. Germline V gene sequence: CDR1 KGHSH, CDR2 LQKENI. Deletions cut 3 bases from V and 4 bases from J, with 9 bases between. Naive CD8 cells lacked CD45RO, underwent positive selection for CCR7 and left out terminally differentiated effector memory CD45RA+ cells. V usage is TRBV18 and J usage is TRBJ1-2; perhaps TRBD1 as D (5 bases). This TCR derives from a man in his late teens or twenties in good health. Sequenced sample: naive CD8+ T cells sorted from blood. The CDR3 nucleotides read TGTGCCAGCTCACCCGCCGGGGGCTATGGCTACACCTTC. This gives the protein CASSPAGGYGYTF.